This entry is about one TCR beta chain. Per the authors' pipeline: Scientists estimated how many nucleated cells there were by amplifying reference gene primers. The assay was immunoSEQ multiplex PCR, and TCRdb's table has in-frame clones only and misses some. The DNA was the basis for D and trimming; V, J and clone size are from that table. In the table there are hundreds of thousands of clones, about nine tenths of which are singletons. The CDR3 runs to 10 residues. V lost 6 bases and J 4 bases, leaving 4 bases between the germline ends. Germline assignment: CDR1 SNHLY and CDR2 FYNNEI. This sample is part of a study of blood T cell repertoires in COVID-19. Background on the study: Specimens from acute and convalescent COVID-19 originated in the United States, Italy and Spain. T cells, B-cell-depleted T cells, or PBMCs supplied cDNA or gDNA.

The genes are TRBV2 and TRBJ2-7, with D uncertain. The specimen was peripheral blood. The receptor was derived from a woman younger than 30 with acute or convalescent COVID-19. The CDR3 region has the DNA TGTGCCAGCAGGAGTTACGAGCAGTACTTC. This sequence encodes CASRSYEQYF.